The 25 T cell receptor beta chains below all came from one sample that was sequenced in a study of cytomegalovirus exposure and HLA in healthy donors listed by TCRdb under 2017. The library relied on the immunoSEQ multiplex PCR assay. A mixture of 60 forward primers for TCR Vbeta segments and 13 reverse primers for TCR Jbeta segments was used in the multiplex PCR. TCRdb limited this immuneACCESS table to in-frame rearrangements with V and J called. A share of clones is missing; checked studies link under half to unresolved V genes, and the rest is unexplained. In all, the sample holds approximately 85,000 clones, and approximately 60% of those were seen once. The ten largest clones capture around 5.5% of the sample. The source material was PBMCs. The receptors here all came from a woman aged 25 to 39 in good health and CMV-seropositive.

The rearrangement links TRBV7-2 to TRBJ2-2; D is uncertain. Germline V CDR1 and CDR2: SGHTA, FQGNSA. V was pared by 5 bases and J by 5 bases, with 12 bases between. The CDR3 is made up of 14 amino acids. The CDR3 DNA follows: TGTGCCAGCAGCCCCAGTCCCGGGACCGGGGAGCTGTTTTTT. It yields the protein CASSPSPGTGELFF.

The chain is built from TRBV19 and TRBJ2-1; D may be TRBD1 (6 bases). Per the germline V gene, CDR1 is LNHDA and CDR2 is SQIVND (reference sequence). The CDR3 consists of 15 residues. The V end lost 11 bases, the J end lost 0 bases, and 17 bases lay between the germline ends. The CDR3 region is CASSPTGSSYNEQFF. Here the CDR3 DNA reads TGTGCCTCCAGTCCCACAGGGAGCTCCTACAATGAGCAGTTCTTC.

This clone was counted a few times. The CDR3 DNA is TGTGCCACCAGCACTATACAGGGCAGCACTGAAGCTTTCTTT. It translates to CATSTIQGSTEAFF. The chain uses TRBV15 and TRBJ1-1; tentatively, D is TRBD1 (6 bases). The CDR3 spans 14 residues. Germline loops: CDR1 LNHNV, CDR2 YYDKDF (reference sequence). Trimming left V 4 bases short and J 4 bases short, with 13 bases between.

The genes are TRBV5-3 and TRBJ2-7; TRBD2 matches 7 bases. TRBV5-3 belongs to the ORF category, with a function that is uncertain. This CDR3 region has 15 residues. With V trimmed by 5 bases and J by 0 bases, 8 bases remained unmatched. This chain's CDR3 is CARRSGRGDSYEQYF. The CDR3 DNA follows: TGTGCCAGAAGATCCGGACGGGGGGACTCCTACGAGCAGTACTTC.

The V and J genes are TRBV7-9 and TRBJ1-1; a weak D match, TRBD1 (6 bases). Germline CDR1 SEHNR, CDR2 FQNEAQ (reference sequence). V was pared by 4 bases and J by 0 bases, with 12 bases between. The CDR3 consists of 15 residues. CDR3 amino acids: CASSSPGDLNTEAFF. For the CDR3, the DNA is TGTGCCAGCAGCTCTCCAGGGGATCTGAACACTGAAGCTTTCTTT.

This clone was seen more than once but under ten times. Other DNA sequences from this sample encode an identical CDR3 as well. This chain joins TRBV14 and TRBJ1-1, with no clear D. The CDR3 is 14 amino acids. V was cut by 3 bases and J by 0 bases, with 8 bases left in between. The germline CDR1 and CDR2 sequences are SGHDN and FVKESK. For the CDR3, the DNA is TGTGCCAGCAGCCAGGCGGGGATGAACACTGAAGCTTTCTTT. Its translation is CASSQAGMNTEAFF.

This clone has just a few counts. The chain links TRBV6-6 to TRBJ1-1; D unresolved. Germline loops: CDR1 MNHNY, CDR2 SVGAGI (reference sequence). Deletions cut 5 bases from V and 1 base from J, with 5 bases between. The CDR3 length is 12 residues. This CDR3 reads CASSRRNTEAFF. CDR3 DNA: TGTGCCAGCAGTAGGAGGAACACTGAAGCTTTCTTT.

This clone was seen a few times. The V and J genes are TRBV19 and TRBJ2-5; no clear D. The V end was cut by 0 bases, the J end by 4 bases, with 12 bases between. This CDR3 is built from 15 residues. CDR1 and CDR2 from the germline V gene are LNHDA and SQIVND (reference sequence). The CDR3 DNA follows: TGTGCCAGTAGTATAGATGGTGGCAGAACAGAGACCCAGTACTTC. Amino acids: CASSIDGGRTETQYF.

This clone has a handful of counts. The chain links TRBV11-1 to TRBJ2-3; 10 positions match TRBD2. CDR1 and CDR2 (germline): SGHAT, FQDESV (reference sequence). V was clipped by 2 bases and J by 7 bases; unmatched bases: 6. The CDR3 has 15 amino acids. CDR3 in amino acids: CASSLTASGGNTQYF. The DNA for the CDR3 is TGTGCCAGCAGCTTAACGGCTAGCGGGGGTAATACGCAGTATTTT. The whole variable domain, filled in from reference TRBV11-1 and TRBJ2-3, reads EAEVAQSPRYKITEKSQAVAFWCDPISGHATLYWYRQILGQGPELLVQFQDESVVDDSQLPKDRFSAERLKGVDSTLKIQPAELGDSAMYLCASSLTASGGNTQYFGPGTRLTVL.

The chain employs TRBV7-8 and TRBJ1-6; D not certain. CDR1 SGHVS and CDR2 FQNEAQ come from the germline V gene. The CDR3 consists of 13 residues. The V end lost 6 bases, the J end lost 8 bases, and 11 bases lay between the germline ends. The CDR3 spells CASRRTQDSPLHF. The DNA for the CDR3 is TGTGCCAGCAGGCGAACCCAGGATTCACCCCTCCACTTT.

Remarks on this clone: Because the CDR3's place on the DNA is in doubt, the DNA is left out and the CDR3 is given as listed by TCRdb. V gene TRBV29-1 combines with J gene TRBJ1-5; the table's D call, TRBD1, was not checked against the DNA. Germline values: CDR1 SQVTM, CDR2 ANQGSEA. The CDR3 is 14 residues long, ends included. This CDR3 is CSVASGTKNQPQRF.

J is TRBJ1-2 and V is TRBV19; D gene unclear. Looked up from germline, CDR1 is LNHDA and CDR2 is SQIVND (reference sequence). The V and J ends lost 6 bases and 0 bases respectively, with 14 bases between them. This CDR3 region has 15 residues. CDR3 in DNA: TGTGCCAGTAGCTTGGCAGAGACTTCTAACTATGGCTACACCTTC. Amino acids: CASSLAETSNYGYTF.

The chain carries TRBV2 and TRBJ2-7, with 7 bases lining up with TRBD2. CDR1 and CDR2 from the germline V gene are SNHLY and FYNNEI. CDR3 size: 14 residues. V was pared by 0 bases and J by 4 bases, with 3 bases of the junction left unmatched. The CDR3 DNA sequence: TGTGCCAGCAGTGAAGCGCAGCGGGGTTACGAGCAGTACTTC. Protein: CASSEAQRGYEQYF.

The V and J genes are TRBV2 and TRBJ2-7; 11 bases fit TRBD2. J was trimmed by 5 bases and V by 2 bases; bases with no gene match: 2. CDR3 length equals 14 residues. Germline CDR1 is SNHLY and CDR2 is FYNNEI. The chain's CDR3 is CASSETSGGNEQYF. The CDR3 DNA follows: TGTGCCAGCAGTGAAACTAGCGGGGGCAACGAGCAGTACTTC.

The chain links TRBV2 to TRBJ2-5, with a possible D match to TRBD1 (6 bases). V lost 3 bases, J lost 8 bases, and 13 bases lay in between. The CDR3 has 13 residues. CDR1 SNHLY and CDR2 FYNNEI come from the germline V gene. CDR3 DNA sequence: TGTGCCAGCAGTGATAACAGGGTGGGAACCCAGTACTTC. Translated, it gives CASSDNRVGTQYF.

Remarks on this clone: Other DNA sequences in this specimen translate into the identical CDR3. CDR3 sequence: CASSLSRGPRHGELFF. CDR3 coding DNA: TGTGCCAGCAGTTTATCGCGGGGGCCCAGGCACGGGGAGCTGTTTTTT. The rearrangement links TRBV27 to TRBJ2-2; TRBD2 is a possible D gene (7 bases). The V gene's germline CDR1 is MNHEY and CDR2 SMNVEV (reference sequence). This CDR3 contains 16 residues. The ends were cut back, 0 bases at V and 7 bases at J, with 15 bases in the middle.

In DNA, the CDR3 is TGTGCTAGTGGTTTGGGTCAGGGGAAACACGAGCAGTACTTC. Protein sequence: CASGLGQGKHEQYF. The gene calls are TRBV12-5 and TRBJ2-7; possible D gene TRBD1, 6 bases. The CDR3 covers 14 residues. Per germline, CDR1 LGHNT and CDR2 FRNRAP. V was cut by 1 base and J by 5 bases, with 12 bases left in between. The full variable domain, completed using reference TRBV12-5 and TRBJ2-7, is DARVTQTPRHKVTEMGQEVTMRCQPILGHNTVFWYRQTMMQGLELLAYFRNRAPLDDSGMPKDRFSAEMPDATLATLKIQPSEPRDSAVYFCASGLGQGKHEQYFGPGTRLTVT.

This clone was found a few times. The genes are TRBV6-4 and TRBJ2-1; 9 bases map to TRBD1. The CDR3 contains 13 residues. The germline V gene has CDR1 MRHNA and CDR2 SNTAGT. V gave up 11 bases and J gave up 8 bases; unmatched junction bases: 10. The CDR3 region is CAGPGQGFHEQFF. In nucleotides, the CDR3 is TGTGCCGGGCCGGGACAGGGATTCCATGAGCAGTTCTTC.

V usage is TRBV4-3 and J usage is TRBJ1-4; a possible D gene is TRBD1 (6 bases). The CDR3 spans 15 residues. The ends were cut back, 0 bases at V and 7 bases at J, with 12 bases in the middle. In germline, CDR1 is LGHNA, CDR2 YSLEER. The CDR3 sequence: CASSQDGTLIEKLFF. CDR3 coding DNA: TGCGCCAGCAGCCAAGACGGGACATTGATTGAAAAACTGTTTTTT.

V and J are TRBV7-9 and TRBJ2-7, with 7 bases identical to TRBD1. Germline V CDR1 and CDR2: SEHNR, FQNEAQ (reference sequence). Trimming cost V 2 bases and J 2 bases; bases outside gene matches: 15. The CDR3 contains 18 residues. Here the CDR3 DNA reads TGTGCCAGCAGCTTACCGTACAATTTGACAGGGAATCCCTACGAGCAGTACTTC. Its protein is CASSLPYNLTGNPYEQYF.

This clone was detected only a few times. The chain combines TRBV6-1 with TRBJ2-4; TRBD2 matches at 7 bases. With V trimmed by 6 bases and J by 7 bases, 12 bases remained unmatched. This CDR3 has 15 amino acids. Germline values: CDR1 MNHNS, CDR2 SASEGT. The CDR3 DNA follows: TGTGCCAGCAGCCCATCAATCGGGGGAGGGAACATTCAGTACTTC. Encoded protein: CASSPSIGGGNIQYF.

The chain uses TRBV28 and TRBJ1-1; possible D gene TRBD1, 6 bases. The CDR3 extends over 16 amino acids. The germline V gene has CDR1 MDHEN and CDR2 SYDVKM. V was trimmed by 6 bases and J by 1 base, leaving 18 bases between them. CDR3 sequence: CASRSARGGGNTEAFF. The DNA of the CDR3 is TGTGCCAGCAGATCAGCACGCGGGGGCGGGAACACTGAAGCTTTCTTT. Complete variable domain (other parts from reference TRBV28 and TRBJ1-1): DVKVTQSSRYLVKRTGEKVFLECVQDMDHENMFWYRQDPGLGLRLIYFSYDVKMKEKGDIPEGYSVSREKKERFSLILESASTNQTSMYLCASRSARGGGNTEAFFGQGTRLTVV.

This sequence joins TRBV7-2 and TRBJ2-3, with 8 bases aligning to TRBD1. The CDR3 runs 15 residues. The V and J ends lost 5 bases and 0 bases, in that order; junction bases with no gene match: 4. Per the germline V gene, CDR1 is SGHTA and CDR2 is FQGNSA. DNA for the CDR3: TGTGCCAGCAGCGCCCGGACAGGGAGCACAGATACGCAGTATTTT. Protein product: CASSARTGSTDTQYF.

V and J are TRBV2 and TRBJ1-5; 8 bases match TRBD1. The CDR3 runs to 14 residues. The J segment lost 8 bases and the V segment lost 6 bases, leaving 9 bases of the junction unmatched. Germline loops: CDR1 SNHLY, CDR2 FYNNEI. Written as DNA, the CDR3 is TGTGCCAGCAGGGGACAGGCGGGACCGGAGCCCCAGCATTTT. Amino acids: CASRGQAGPEPQHF.

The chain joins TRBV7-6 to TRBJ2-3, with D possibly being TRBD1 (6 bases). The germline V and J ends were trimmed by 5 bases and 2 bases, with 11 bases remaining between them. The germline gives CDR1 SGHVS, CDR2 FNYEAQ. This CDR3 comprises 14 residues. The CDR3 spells CASSAGQITDTQYF. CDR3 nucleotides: TGTGCCAGCAGCGCCGGACAGATCACAGATACGCAGTATTTT.